This TCR beta chain was profiled in a study of cytomegalovirus exposure and HLA in healthy donors. Study outcomes and limitations: Analysis was performed later, and it showed HLA-associated TCR beta chains to be more clonally expanded than equally common others.

Remarks on this clone: Its specificity is unknown.

Germline V gives CDR1 MGHRA, CDR2 YSYEKL. This CDR3 spans 15 amino acids. Trimming shortened V by 4 bases and J by 2 bases, and 13 bases separated the two germline ends. The PCR used 60 Vbeta and 13 Jbeta primers. Clones were read by immunoSEQ multiplex PCR, and TCRdb kept only the in-frame ones, dropping some. Among 150,000 to 200,000 clones listed, about 80% were seen once. This TCR was sampled from a middle-aged man in good health and CMV-seropositive. The chain is built from TRBV4-1 and TRBJ2-3, with TRBD2 as a possible D gene (6 bases). Specimen: PBMCs. CDR3 bases: TGCGCCAGCAGCCCTCTGGGAGGTACCACAGATACGCAGTATTTT. Protein sequence: CASSPLGGTTDTQYF.